This paragraph covers one T cell receptor beta chain sequence. This specimen belongs to a study of blood T cell repertoires in COVID-19. Study background: From T cells, B-cell-depleted T cells, or PBMCs came the material, which was cDNA or gDNA.

Original data processing: Reference gene primer amplification gave estimated nucleated cell counts. The assay was immunoSEQ multiplex PCR, and TCRdb's table has in-frame clones only and misses some. D and trimming were read from the DNA, whereas the V and J calls and clone size are those reported in that table. The sample lists 25,000 or so clones, 85% to 95% occurring once. This CDR3 region has 13 residues. Trimming cost V 8 bases and J 2 bases; bases outside gene matches: 0. The germline V gene encodes CDR1 MDHEN and CDR2 SYDVKM. This chain joins TRBV28 and TRBJ2-7, with TRBD2 matching 13 bases. The TCR sequence derives from a woman aged 50 to 60 with active COVID-19. Sequencing input: peripheral blood. The CDR3 DNA sequence: TGTGCCAGCGGGACTAGCGGGGCCTACGAGCAGTACTTC. It codes for CASGTSGAYEQYF.